This T cell receptor beta chain was recovered during a study of PD-L1 blockade in urothelial cancer. On the study more broadly: As for prior chemotherapy regimens, patients had received 0 to 3.

Data came from immunoSEQ multiplex PCR; TCRdb stores just in-frame clones and leaves some out. In the table there are tens of thousands of clones, roughly 80% of which are singletons. The CDR3 has 14 amino acids. Germline lookup yields CDR1 SQVTM and CDR2 ANQGSEA. V lost 5 bases to trimming and J lost 6 bases; unmatched junction nucleotides: 10. The V call is TRBV29-1, the J call TRBJ2-3; 8 bases are a match to TRBD2. This specimen consisted of PBMCs, obtained around atezolizumab (anti-PD-L1) treatment. This TCR was sampled from a man in his 70s with urothelial cancer. The CDR3 spells CSVNSGGGWDTQYF. The CDR3 coding sequence is TGCAGCGTTAACAGCGGGGGCGGATGGGATACGCAGTATTTT.